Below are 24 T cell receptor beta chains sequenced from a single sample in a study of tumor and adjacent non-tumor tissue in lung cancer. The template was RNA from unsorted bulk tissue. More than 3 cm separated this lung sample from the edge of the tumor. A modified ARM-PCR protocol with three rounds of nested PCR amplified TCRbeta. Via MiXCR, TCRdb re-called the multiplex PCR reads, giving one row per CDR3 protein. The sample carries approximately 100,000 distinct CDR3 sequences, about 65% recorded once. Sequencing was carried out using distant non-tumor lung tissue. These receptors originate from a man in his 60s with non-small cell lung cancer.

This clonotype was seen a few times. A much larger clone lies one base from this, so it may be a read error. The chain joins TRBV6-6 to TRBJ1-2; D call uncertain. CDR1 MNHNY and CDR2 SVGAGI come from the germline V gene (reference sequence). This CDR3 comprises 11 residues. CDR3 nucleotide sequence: TGTGCCAGCAGTACCTCAGGCGGCTACATCTTC. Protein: CASSTSGGYIF.

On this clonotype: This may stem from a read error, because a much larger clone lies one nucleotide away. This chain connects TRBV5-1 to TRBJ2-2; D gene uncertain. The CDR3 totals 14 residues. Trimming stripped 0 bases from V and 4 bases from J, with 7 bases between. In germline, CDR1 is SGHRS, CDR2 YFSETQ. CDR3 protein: CASSLDECTGELFF. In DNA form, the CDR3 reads TGCGCCAGCAGCTTGGACGAGTGCACCGGGGAGCTGTTTTTT.

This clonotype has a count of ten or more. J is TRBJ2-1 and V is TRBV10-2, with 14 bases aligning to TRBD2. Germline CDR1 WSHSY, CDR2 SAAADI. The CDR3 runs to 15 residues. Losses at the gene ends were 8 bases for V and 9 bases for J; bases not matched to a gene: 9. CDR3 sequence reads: CASGEGTSGSGEQFF. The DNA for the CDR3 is TGCGCCAGCGGGGAAGGGACTAGCGGGAGCGGTGAGCAGTTCTTC.

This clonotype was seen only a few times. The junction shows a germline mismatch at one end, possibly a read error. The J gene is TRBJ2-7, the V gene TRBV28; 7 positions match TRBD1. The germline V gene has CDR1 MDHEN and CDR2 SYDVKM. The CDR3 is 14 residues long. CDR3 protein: CASSYGTDAYKQYF. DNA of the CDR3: TGTGCCAGCAGTTATGGGACAGATGCCTACAAGCAGTACTTC.

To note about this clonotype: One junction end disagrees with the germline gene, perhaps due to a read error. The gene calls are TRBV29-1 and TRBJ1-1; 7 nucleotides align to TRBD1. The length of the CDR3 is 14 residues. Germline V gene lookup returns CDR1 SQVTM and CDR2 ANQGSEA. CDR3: CSVAYRGGNTEAFF. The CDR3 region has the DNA TGCAGCGTTGCTTACAGGGGTGGCAACACCGAAGCTTTCTTT.

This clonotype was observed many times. CDR3 region: CASSQGGGSYGYTF. Written as DNA, the CDR3 is TGCGCCAGCAGCCAAGGGGGGGGGTCCTATGGCTACACCTTC. This chain connects TRBV4-1 to TRBJ1-2, with a weak D call TRBD1 (5 bases). Trimming pared 1 base from V and 4 bases from J, leaving 10 bases between. The germline CDR1 and CDR2 sequences are MGHRA and YSYEKL. CDR3 size: 14 residues.

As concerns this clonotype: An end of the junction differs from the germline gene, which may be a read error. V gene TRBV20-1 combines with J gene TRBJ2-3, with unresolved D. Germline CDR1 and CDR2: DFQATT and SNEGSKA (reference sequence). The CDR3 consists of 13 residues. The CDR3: CSAPGASTETQYF. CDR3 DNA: TGCAGTGCTCCCGGAGCAAGCACAGAAACGCAGTATTTT.

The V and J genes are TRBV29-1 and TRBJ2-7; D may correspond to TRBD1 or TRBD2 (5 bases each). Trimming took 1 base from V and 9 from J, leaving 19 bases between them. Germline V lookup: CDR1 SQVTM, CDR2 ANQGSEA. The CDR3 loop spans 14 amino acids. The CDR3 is CSVEVRGPSYTQYF. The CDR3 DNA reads TGCAGCGTTGAAGTCCGGGGACCGAGCTACACGCAGTACTTC.

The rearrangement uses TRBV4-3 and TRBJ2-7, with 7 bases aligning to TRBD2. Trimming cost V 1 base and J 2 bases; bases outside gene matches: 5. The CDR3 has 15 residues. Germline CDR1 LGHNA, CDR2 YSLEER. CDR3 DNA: TGCGCCAGCAGCCAAGCACAAGGACTAGCCTACGAGCAGTACTTC. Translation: CASSQAQGLAYEQYF.

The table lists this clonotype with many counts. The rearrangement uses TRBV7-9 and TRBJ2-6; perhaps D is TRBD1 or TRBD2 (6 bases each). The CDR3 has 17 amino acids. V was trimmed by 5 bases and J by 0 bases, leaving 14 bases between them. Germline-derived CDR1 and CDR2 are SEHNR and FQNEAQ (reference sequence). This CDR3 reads CASSPPRGVSGANVLTF. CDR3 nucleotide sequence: TGTGCCAGCAGCCCCCCGAGGGGGGTCTCTGGGGCCAACGTCCTGACTTTC.

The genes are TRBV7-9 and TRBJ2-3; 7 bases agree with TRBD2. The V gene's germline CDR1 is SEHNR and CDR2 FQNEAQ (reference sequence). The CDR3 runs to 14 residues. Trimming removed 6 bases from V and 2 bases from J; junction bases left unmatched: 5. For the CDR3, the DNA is TGTGCCAGCAGTTCTAGCGGTTCCACAGATACGCAGTATTTT. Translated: CASSSSGSTDTQYF.

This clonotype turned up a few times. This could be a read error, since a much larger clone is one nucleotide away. The CDR3 region is CTSSLGQGMWGYTF. The CDR3 nucleotides read TGTACCAGCAGTTTGGGGCAGGGAATGTGGGGCTACACCTTC. The V gene is TRBV12-3 or TRBV12-4, the J gene TRBJ1-2; a possible D gene is TRBD1 (5 bases). This CDR3 comprises 14 residues.

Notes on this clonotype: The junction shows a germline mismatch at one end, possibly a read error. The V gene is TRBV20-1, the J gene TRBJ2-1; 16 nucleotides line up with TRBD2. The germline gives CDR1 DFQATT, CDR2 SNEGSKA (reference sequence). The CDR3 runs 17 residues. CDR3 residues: CSIGRGTSGGAYNKQFF. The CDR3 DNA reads TGCAGTATAGGGCGGGGGACTAGCGGGGGGGCCTACAATAAGCAGTTCTTC.

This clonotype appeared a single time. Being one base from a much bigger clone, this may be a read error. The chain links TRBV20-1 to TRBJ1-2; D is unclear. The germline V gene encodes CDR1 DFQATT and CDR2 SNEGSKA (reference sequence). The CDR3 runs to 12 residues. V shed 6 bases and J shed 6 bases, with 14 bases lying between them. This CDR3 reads CSAPETTDGYTF. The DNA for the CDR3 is TGCAGTGCACCCGAGACAACTGATGGCTACACCTTC.

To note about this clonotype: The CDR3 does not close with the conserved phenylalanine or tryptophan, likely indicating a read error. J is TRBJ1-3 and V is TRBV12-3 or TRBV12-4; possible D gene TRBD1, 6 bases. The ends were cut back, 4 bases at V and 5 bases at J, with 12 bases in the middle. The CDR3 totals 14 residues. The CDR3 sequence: CASSSDSNRNTIYL. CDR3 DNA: TGTGCCAGCAGTTCGGACAGCAACAGAAACACCATATATTTG.

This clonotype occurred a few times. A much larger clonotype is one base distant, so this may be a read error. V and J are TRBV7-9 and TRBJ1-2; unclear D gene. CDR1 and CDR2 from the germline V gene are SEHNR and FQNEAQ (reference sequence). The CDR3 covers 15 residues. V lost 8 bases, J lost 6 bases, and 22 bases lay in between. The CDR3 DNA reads TGTGCCAGCGGCCATTCGGACGCGGTGGTAGATGGCTACACCTTC. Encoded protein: CASGHSDAVVDGYTF.

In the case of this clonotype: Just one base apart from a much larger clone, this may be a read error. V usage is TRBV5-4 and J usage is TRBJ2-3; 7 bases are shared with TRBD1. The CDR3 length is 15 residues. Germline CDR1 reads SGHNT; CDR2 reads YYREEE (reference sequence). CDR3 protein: CASSTRQGSSDMQYF. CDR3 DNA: TGTGCCAGCAGCACCAGACAGGGATCTTCCGATATGCAGTATTTT.

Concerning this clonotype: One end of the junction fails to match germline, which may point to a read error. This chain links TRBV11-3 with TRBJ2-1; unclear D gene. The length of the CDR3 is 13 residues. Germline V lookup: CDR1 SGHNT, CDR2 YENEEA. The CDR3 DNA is TGTGCCAACAGCTCCGGAGTGTTTAACGAGCAGTTCTTC. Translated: CANSSGVFNEQFF.

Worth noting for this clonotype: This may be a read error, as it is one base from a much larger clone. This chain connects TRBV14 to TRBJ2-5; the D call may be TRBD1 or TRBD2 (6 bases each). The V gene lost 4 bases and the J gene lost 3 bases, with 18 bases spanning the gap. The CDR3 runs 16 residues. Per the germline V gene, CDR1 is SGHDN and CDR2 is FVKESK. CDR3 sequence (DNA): TGTGCCAGCAGCCGAGAAGGGGGGATTCCAAAAGAGACCCAGTACTTC. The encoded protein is CASSREGGIPKETQYF.

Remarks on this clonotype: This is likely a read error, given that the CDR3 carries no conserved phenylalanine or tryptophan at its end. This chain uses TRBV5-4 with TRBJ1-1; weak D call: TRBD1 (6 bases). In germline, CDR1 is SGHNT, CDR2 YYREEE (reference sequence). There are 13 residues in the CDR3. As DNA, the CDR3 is TGTGCTAGCAGCAATGACAGGAACGCTGAAGCTTTCATT. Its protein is CASSNDRNAEAFI.

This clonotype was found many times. CDR3 residues: CASSQDRQGEDTQYF. In DNA, the CDR3 is TGTGCCAGCAGCCAAGATCGGCAGGGTGAAGATACGCAGTATTTT. The J gene is TRBJ2-3, the V gene TRBV4-2; perhaps TRBD1 as D (5 bases). Trimming left V 0 bases short and J 5 bases short, with 12 bases between. From germline, CDR1 is LGHNA and CDR2 YNFKEQ. The CDR3 sequence is 15 residues long.

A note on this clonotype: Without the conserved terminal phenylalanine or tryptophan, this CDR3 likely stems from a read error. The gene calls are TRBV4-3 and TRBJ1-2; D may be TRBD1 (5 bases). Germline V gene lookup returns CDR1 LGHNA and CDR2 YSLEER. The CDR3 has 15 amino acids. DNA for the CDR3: TGCGCTAGCAGACAAGGGGCACCAAGGGGCTATGGCTACACCCTC. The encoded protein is CASRQGAPRGYGYTL.

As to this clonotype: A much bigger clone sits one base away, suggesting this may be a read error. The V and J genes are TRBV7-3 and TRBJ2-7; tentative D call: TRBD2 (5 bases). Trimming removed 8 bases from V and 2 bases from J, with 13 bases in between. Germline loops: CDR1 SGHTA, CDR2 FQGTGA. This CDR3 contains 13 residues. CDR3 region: CASSQEAAYEQYF. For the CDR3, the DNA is TGTGCCAGCTCCCAGGAGGCGGCCTACGAGCAGTACTTC. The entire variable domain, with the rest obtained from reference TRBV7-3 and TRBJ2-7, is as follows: GAGVSQTPSNKVTEKGKYVELRCDPISGHTALYWYRQSLGQGPEFLIYFQGTGAADDSGLPNDRFFAVRPEGSVSTLKIQRTERGDSAVYLCASSQEAAYEQYFGPGTRLTVT.

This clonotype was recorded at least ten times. This chain's CDR3 is CASRRPGAGTEAFF. Here the CDR3 DNA reads TGTGCCAGCAGACGCCCAGGGGCTGGCACTGAAGCTTTCTTT. The chain is built from TRBV12-3 or TRBV12-4 and TRBJ1-1; possibly TRBD1 for D (6 bases). CDR3 length equals 14 residues. V lost 6 bases, J lost 4 bases, and 15 bases lay in between.